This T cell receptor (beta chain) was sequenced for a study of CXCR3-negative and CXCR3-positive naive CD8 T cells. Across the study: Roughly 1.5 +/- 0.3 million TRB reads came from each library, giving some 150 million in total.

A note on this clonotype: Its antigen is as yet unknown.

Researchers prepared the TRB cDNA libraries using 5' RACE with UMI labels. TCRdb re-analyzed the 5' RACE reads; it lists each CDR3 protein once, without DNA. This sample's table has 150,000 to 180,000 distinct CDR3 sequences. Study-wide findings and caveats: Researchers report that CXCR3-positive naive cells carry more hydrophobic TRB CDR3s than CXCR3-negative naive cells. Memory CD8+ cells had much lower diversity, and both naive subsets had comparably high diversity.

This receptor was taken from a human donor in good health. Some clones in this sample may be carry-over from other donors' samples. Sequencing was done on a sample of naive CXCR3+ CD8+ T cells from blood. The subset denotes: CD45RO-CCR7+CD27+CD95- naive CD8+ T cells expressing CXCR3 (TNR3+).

This CDR3 is CSARAASSGSYNEQFF. The genes are TRBV20-1 and TRBJ2-1; the TCRdb D gene call, TRBD2, has no DNA to confirm it. Germline assignment: CDR1 DFQATT and CDR2 SNEGSKA (reference sequence). The CDR3 extends over 16 amino acids.